The entry that follows covers one TCR beta chain sequence. What it recognizes is unknown. The sample belongs to a study of cytomegalovirus exposure and HLA in healthy donors. Study findings and constraints: The classifier, whose performance was assessed in both the original and validation cohorts, reportedly diagnosed cytomegalovirus status with high specificity and sensitivity. Most CMV-associated TCR beta chains were later found to appear HLA-restricted. For most TCR beta V segments, an earlier analysis put the productive rate at about 87% or about 30% of the time. Prediction of most subjects' HLA-A and HLA-B alleles by TCR beta sequences was reportedly accurate.

The primer mix had 60 Vbeta and 13 Jbeta primers. The data were produced by immunoSEQ multiplex PCR, yet TCRdb's version contains in-frame clones alone and is incomplete. The table has 150,000 to 200,000 clones, 75% to 90% seen once. The CDR3 loop spans 16 amino acids. The V gene's germline CDR1 is SNHLY and CDR2 FYNNEI. Trimming shortened V by 2 bases and J by 0 bases, and 11 bases separated the two germline ends. This TCR was recovered from a male donor in good health and CMV-seropositive. The material sequenced was PBMCs. The rearrangement joins TRBV2 to TRBJ1-3, with D perhaps TRBD1 (6 bases). The CDR3 bases are TGTGCCAGCAGTGAACTCGGCAGGGGCTCTGGAAACACCATATATTTT. Its protein product is CASSELGRGSGNTIYF.